This T cell receptor beta chain stems from a study of human T cells and chemical hapten exposure. Study-level background: Weekly scalp doses of diphenylcyclopropenone were given to patients during the approximately 25-week study.

Between the trimmed V and J ends, which lost 0 bases and 9 bases, there was a span of 9 bases. The CDR3 runs to 13 residues. CDR1 SGHTA and CDR2 FQGNSA come from the germline V gene. The sample's time point: patch test 2, 6 weeks after DPC sensitization. The treatment was: therapeutic diphenylcyclopropenone sensitization with weekly scalp DPC. Individual cDNA molecules (in the library) carried attached unique molecular identifiers. TCRdb re-derived calls from the RACE reads in MiXCR, one entry per CDR3 protein. The table records roughly 94,000 distinct CDR3 sequences, around 9.3% of them present only once.

This TCR was sampled from a woman between 40 and 55 years old with alopecia areata. Some clones in this sample may be carry-over from other donors' samples. This material consisted of whole blood, taken in connection with sensitization to the hapten diphenylcyclopropenone (DPC). V usage is TRBV7-2 and J usage is TRBJ2-1; possibly TRBD2 for D (5 bases). Here the CDR3 reads CASSLAGVGEQFF. CDR3 DNA: TGTGCCAGCAGCTTAGCGGGAGTAGGTGAGCAGTTCTTC.